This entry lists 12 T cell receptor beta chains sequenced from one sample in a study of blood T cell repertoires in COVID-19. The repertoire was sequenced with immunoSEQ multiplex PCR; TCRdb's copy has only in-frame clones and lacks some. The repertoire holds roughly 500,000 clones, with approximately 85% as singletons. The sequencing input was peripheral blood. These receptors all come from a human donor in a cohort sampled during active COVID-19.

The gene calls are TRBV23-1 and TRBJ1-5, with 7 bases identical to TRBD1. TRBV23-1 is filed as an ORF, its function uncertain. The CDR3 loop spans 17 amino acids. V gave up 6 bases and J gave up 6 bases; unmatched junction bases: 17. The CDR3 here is CASSINQKDRCSQPQHF. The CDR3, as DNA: TGCGCCAGCAGCATCAATCAGAAGGACAGGTGTAGTCAGCCCCAGCATTTT.

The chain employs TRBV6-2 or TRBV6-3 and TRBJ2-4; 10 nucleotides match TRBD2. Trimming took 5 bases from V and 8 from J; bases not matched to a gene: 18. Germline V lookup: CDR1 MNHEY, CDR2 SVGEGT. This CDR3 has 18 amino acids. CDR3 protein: CASSTGRVSGRLRDIQYF. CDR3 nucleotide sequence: TGTGCCAGCAGTACCGGGAGAGTTAGCGGGAGGTTGCGAGACATTCAGTACTTC.

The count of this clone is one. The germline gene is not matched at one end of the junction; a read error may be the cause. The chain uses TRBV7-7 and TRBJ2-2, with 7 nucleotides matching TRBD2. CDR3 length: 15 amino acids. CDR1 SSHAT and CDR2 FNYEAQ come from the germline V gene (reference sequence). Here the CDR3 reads CASSSGLANTGELFF. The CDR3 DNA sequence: TGTGCTAGCAGTTCTGGACTAGCGAACACCGGGGAGCTGTTTTTT.

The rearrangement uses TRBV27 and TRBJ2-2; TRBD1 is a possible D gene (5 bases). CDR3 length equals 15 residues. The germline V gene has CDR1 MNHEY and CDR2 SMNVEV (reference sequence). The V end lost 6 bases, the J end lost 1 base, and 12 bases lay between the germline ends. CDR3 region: CASRGAFLNTGELFF. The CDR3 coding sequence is TGTGCCAGCAGAGGGGCCTTTTTGAACACCGGGGAGCTGTTTTTT.

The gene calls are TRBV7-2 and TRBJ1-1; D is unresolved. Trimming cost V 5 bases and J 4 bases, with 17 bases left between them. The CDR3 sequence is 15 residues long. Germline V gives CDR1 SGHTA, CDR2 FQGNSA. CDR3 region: CASSRLSPPGTEAFF. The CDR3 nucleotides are TGTGCCAGCAGCCGGTTATCCCCCCCCGGCACTGAAGCTTTCTTT.

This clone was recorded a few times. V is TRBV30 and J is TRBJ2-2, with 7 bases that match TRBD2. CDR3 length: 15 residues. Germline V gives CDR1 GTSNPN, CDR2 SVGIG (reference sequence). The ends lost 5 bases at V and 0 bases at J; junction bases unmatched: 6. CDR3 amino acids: CAWLTSGTNTGELFF. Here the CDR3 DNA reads TGTGCCTGGCTAACCAGCGGGACGAACACCGGGGAGCTGTTTTTT.

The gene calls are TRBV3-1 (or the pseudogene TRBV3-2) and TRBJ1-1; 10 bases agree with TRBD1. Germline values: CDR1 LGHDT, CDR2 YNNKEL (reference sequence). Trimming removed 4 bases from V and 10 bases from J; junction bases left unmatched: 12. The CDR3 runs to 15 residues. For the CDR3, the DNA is TGTGCCAGCAGCCCGTACCCTCTCGGACAGGGGGGAGCTTTCTTT. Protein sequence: CASSPYPLGQGGAFF.

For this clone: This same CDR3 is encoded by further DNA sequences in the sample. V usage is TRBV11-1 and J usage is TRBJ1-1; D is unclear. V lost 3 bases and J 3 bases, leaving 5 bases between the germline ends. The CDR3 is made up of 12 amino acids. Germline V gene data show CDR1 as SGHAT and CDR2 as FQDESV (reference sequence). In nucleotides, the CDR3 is TGTGCCAGCAGCTTCGGTGACACTGAAGCTTTCTTT. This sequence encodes CASSFGDTEAFF.

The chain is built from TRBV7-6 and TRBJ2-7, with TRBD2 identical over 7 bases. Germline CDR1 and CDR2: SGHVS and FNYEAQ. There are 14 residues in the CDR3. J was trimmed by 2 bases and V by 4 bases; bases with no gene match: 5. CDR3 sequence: CASSSGGGTYEQYF. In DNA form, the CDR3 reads TGTGCCAGCAGCTCGGGCGGGGGAACCTACGAGCAGTACTTC.

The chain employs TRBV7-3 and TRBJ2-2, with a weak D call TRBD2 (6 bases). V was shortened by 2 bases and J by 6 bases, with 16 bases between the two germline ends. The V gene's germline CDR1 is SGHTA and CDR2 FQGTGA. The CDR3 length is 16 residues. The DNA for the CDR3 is TGTGCCAGCAGCTTAGGGAGGCGGGATTCAGCCGGGGAGCTGTTTTTT. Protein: CASSLGRRDSAGELFF.

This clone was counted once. The CDR3 sequence is CASRGTGGNTEAFF. In DNA form, the CDR3 reads TGCGCCAGCAGGGGGACAGGGGGTAACACTGAAGCTTTCTTT. This chain links TRBV5-1 with TRBJ1-1, with 11 bases lining up with TRBD1. The V gene end was trimmed by 5 bases and the J gene end by 2 bases; junction bases not matched to a gene: 2. There are 14 residues in the CDR3. Germline V CDR1 and CDR2: SGHRS, YFSETQ.

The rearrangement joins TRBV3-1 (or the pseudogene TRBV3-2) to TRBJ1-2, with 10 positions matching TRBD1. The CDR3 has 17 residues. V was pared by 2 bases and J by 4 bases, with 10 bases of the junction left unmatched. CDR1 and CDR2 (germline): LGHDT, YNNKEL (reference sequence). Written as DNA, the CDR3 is TGTGCCAGCAGCCAAAATGGAGGGACAGGGGAACGCTATGGCTACACCTTC. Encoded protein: CASSQNGGTGERYGYTF.